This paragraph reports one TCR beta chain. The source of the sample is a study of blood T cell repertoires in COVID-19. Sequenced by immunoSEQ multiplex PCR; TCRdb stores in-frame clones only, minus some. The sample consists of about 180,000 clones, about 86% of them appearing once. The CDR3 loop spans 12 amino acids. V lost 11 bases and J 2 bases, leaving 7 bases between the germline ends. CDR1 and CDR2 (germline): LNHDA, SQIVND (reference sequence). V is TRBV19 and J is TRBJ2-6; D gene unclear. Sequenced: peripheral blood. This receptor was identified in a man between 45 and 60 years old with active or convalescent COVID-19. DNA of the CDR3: TGTGCCGAAAGCCCTGGGGCCAACGTCCTGACTTTC. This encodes CAESPGANVLTF.